This T cell receptor beta chain was identified during a study of blood T cell repertoires in COVID-19. Study details: The origin of the acute and convalescent COVID-19 samples was the United States, Italy and Spain.

The authors' processing: Estimation of nucleated cell counts relied on the amplification of reference gene primers. Data came from immunoSEQ multiplex PCR; TCRdb stores just in-frame clones and leaves some out. That table is the source of V, J and clone size, and D and trimming were worked out from the DNA. The table shows tens of thousands of clones, with roughly 80% occurring only once. Trimming shortened V by 6 bases and J by 0 bases, and 11 bases separated the two germline ends. The CDR3 is 13 amino acids. CDR1 SQVTM and CDR2 ANQGSEA come from the germline V gene. The receptor comes from a woman between 45 and 60 years old with acute or convalescent COVID-19. The specimen sequenced was peripheral blood. This rearrangement joins TRBV29-1 to TRBJ1-2; D not resolved. The CDR3 DNA reads as TGCAGCGTCGAGACTGAGACTAACTATGGCTACACCTTC. Its protein is CSVETETNYGYTF.